The 31 T cell receptor beta chains presented below share a single source sample, sequenced in a study of prognosis after radiotherapy for stage I lung cancer. Two-round multiplex PCR amplified TCR beta CDR3 from genomic DNA. Round one of PCR was performed, and it used primers specific to each TRBV and TRBJ gene. TCRdb redid the calling of the multiplex PCR reads with MiXCR, one entry per CDR3 protein. This table has fewer than 40,000 distinct CDR3 sequences, over 45% appearing once. Sequenced material: PBMCs, taken before or after stereotactic body radiation therapy (not recorded which). The receptors shown here come from a donor aged 50 or older with non-small cell lung cancer.

This clonotype was counted at least ten times. The rearrangement joins TRBV5-1 to TRBJ2-2, with 9 bases that match TRBD1. CDR1 SGHRS and CDR2 YFSETQ come from the germline V gene. CDR3 length: 17 amino acids. V shed 3 bases, J shed 0 bases, and the junction held 6 bases outside the gene matches. The CDR3 DNA is TGCGCCAGCAGCTCCGGGACAGGGCTAACGAACACCGGGGAGCTGTTTTTT. This translates into CASSSGTGLTNTGELFF.

This clonotype was seen at least ten times. The chain is built from TRBV2 and TRBJ2-1; perhaps TRBD2 as D (6 bases). There are 16 residues in the CDR3. Germline V CDR1 and CDR2: SNHLY, FYNNEI. V gave up 1 base and J gave up 6 bases, with 16 bases separating them. The CDR3 is CASSEGRGRASNEQFF. The CDR3, as DNA: TGTGCCAGCAGTGAAGGGCGGGGCAGGGCGAGCAATGAGCAGTTCTTC.

The V call is TRBV4-1, the J call TRBJ1-1, with a weak D call TRBD1 (6 bases). Germline V gene data show CDR1 as MGHRA and CDR2 as YSYEKL. The CDR3 covers 14 residues. Trimming took off 5 bases at V and 4 bases at J, with 14 bases between the two ends. The CDR3 bases are TGCGCCAGCAGCTATACTGCAGGGGTCACTGAAGCTTTCTTT. Amino acid sequence: CASSYTAGVTEAFF.

Of note for this clonotype: A read error may account for a junction end that differs from germline. V gene TRBV7-2 combines with J gene TRBJ2-7, with TRBD2 matching over 7 bases. In germline, CDR1 is SGHTA, CDR2 FQGNSA. The CDR3 has 15 residues. The CDR3 DNA is TGTGTCAGCAGCTTCTGGACTAGTGGGAAGTACGAGCAGTACTTC. Translating it yields CVSSFWTSGKYEQYF.

In this sample, this clonotype turned up many times. This chain joins TRBV30 and TRBJ2-1; 8 bases are a match to TRBD2. CDR3 length: 20 residues. Germline trimming cut 4 bases from V and 4 bases from J; bases unmatched to any gene: 24. Germline CDR1 is GTSNPN and CDR2 is SVGIG (reference sequence). The CDR3 here is CAWKRGAWSGRFGGYNEQFF. The CDR3 DNA sequence: TGTGCCTGGAAGAGGGGAGCGTGGAGCGGGAGATTCGGTGGATACAATGAGCAGTTCTTC. Full variable domain (rest looked up from reference TRBV30 and TRBJ2-1): SQTIHQWPATLVQPVGSPLSLECTVEGTSNPNLYWYRQAAGRGLQLLFYSVGIGQISSEVPQNLSASRPQDRQFILSSKKLLLSDSGFYLCAWKRGAWSGRFGGYNEQFFGPGTRLTVL.

Relative to its sample, this clonotype is medium-sized (0.01 to 0.1%). V usage is TRBV7-8 and J usage is TRBJ2-7; D is possibly TRBD2 (6 bases). This CDR3 is 14 amino acids long. Trimming shortened V by 1 base and J by 4 bases, and 11 bases separated the two germline ends. Germline CDR1 SGHVS, CDR2 FQNEAQ. This chain's CDR3 is CASSLEGGEYEQYF. CDR3 DNA sequence: TGTGCCAGCAGCTTAGAAGGCGGGGAGTACGAGCAGTACTTC. Complete variable domain (other parts from reference TRBV7-8 and TRBJ2-7): GAGVSQSPRYKVAKRGQDVALRCDPISGHVSLFWYQQALGQGPEFLTYFQNEAQLDKSGLPSDRFFAERPEGSVSTLKIQRTQQEDSAVYLCASSLEGGEYEQYFGPGTRLTVT.

Worth noting for this clonotype: With only one base between it and a far larger clone, this is likely a read error. J is TRBJ1-3 and V is TRBV7-8, with 10 bases identical to TRBD1. The CDR3 spans 19 residues. CDR1 is SGHVS and CDR2 is FQNEAQ in the germline V gene. CDR3 loop: CASSLRTGTGAISGITIYF. CDR3 sequence (DNA): TGTGCCAGCAGCTTACGTACTGGGACAGGGGCCATCTCTGGAATCACCATATATTTT.

Remarks on this clonotype: A read error is possible here, since a much larger clone lies one base away. The CDR3 region is CSVEEGKTQYF. The CDR3 nucleotides read TGCAGCGTTGAAGAGGGAAAGACCCAGTACTTC. V gene TRBV29-1 combines with J gene TRBJ2-5; D not certain. Germline CDR1 SQVTM, CDR2 ANQGSEA. V shed 0 bases and J shed 6 bases, with 5 bases lying between them. CDR3 length: 11 residues.

This clonotype was detected ten times or more. This could be a read error, since a much larger clone is one nucleotide away. The chain combines TRBV11-2 with TRBJ1-2; TRBD1 matches at 8 bases. The germline V gene encodes CDR1 SGHAT and CDR2 FQNNGV. The CDR3 totals 14 residues. The J segment lost 7 bases and the V segment lost 5 bases, leaving 9 bases of the junction unmatched. The CDR3 protein is CASSPGQGTCGYTF. CDR3 sequence (DNA): TGTGCCAGCAGCCCCGGACAGGGTACCTGTGGCTACACCTTC.

Ten or more counts support this clonotype. The chain employs TRBV4-3 and TRBJ2-1; TRBD1 aligns across 7 bases. Looked up from germline, CDR1 is LGHNA and CDR2 is YSLEER. This CDR3 has 15 residues. V lost 4 bases and J lost 4; bases outside the gene matches: 7. For the CDR3, the DNA is TGCGCCAGCAGCCGGGAGAGGGGGCATTACAATGAGCAGTTCTTC. The encoded protein is CASSRERGHYNEQFF.

The rearrangement links TRBV27 to TRBJ2-1, with 8 bases fitting TRBD2. Germline CDR1 and CDR2: MNHEY and SMNVEV (reference sequence). This CDR3 contains 16 residues. V trimming: 7 bases; J trimming: 5 bases; junction bases outside the gene matches: 13. The CDR3 nucleotides are TGTGCCAGCAACCCAGTTGGAGCGGGAGAAAACAATGAGCAGTTCTTC. It encodes CASNPVGAGENNEQFF.

This clonotype was detected many times. The chain employs TRBV9 and TRBJ1-2; D is possibly TRBD1 (6 bases). This CDR3 region has 16 residues. Germline CDR1 SGDLS, CDR2 YYNGEE. V dropped 0 bases and J dropped 13 bases, with 25 bases sitting between them. The CDR3 here is CASSVGDPDRIRAATF. Here the CDR3 DNA reads TGTGCCAGCAGCGTAGGGGACCCAGACAGGATAAGAGCTGCCACCTTC.

This clonotype showed up many times. This chain uses TRBV12-3 or TRBV12-4 with TRBJ2-1; 8 positions match TRBD2. The CDR3 totals 13 residues. Trimming removed 4 bases from V and 10 bases from J; junction bases left unmatched: 6. CDR3 nucleotides: TGTGCCAGCAGTTACGGACTAGCTAGGGAGCAGTTCTTC. This sequence encodes CASSYGLAREQFF.

This clonotype appeared many times. The chain couples TRBV19 to TRBJ2-7, with TRBD1 matching over 8 bases. The germline V gene has CDR1 LNHDA and CDR2 SQIVND (reference sequence). The CDR3 has 13 residues. Trimming at V came to 2 bases and at J to 6 bases, leaving 3 bases not matched to a gene. CDR3 sequence (DNA): TGTGCCAGTAGTATACAGGGGGCGCCCGAGCAGTACTTC. This encodes CASSIQGAPEQYF. Full variable domain (missing parts from reference TRBV19 and TRBJ2-7): DGGITQSPKYLFRKEGQNVTLSCEQNLNHDAMYWYRQDPGQGLRLIYYSQIVNDFQKGDIAEGYSVSREKKESFPLTVTSAQKNPTAFYLCASSIQGAPEQYFGPGTRLTVT.

This clonotype was detected ten times or more. The chain joins TRBV6-2 or TRBV6-3 to TRBJ2-3; D might be TRBD2 (5 bases). Looked up from germline, CDR1 is MNHEY and CDR2 is SVGEGT. This CDR3 spans 16 amino acids. The V end was cut by 2 bases, the J end by 0 bases, with 12 bases between. In nucleotides, the CDR3 is TGTGCCAGCAGTTACGAGGTGGGAGCTAGCACAGATACGCAGTATTTT. As protein: CASSYEVGASTDTQYF.

This clonotype was detected many times. The chain joins TRBV12-3 or TRBV12-4 to TRBJ2-1; 7 bases map to TRBD2. The J segment lost 9 bases and the V segment lost 6 bases, leaving 20 bases of the junction unmatched. The CDR3 covers 17 residues. Here the CDR3 reads CASSPSKAGPHFGEQFF. The CDR3, as DNA: TGTGCCAGCAGCCCCTCGAAAGCGGGACCCCACTTTGGTGAGCAGTTCTTC.

This clonotype has a count of ten or more. The chain combines TRBV28 with TRBJ1-2; D is unclear. Germline V gives CDR1 MDHEN, CDR2 SYDVKM. V shed 5 bases and J shed 2 bases, with 9 bases lying between them. This CDR3 is built from 13 residues. The DNA of the CDR3 is TGTGCCAGCAGTGAAGGGAGAAACTATGGCTACACCTTC. It yields the protein CASSEGRNYGYTF.

V is TRBV4-1 and J is TRBJ1-5; a weak D match, TRBD1 (6 bases). Trimming pared 0 bases from V and 6 bases from J, leaving 6 bases between. Germline V gene data show CDR1 as MGHRA and CDR2 as YSYEKL. The CDR3 is made up of 13 amino acids. CDR3 in DNA: TGCGCCAGCAGCCAAGAGGGGGCTCAGCCCCAGCATTTT. Protein product: CASSQEGAQPQHF.

The chain recombines TRBV27 with TRBJ1-6; TRBD1 matches 9 bases. The junction had 5 bases not matched to a gene; V was cut back by 6 bases and J by 8 bases. The CDR3 runs to 14 residues. Germline V gene lookup returns CDR1 MNHEY and CDR2 SMNVEV (reference sequence). CDR3 residues: CASRFRDRDSPLHF. The CDR3 coding sequence is TGTGCCAGCAGATTCCGGGACAGGGATTCACCCCTCCACTTT.

With regard to this clonotype: This could be a read error, since a much larger clone is one nucleotide away. This chain connects TRBV19 to TRBJ1-1, with a possible D match to TRBD1 (5 bases). Germline lookup yields CDR1 LNHDA and CDR2 SQIVND (reference sequence). Trimming left V 2 bases short and J 0 bases short, with 7 bases between. The CDR3 runs 14 residues. The CDR3 nucleotides read TGTGCCAGTAGTATATTGGGGCTGAACACTGAAGCTTTCTTT. It translates to CASSILGLNTEAFF. The entire variable domain, with the rest obtained from reference TRBV19 and TRBJ1-1, is as follows: DGGITQSPKYLFRKEGQNVTLSCEQNLNHDAMYWYRQDPGQGLRLIYYSQIVNDFQKGDIAEGYSVSREKKESFPLTVTSAQKNPTAFYLCASSILGLNTEAFFGQGTRLTVV.

This clonotype was counted many times. A junction boundary mismatches the germline segment, possibly from a read error. V is TRBV6-2 or TRBV6-3 and J is TRBJ1-5; D gene uncertain. Germline V gene lookup returns CDR1 MNHEY and CDR2 SVGEGT. The CDR3 loop spans 13 amino acids. CDR3 sequence (DNA): TGCGCCAGCTGCAGAGACATGGCTCAGCCCCAGCATTTT. Translated: CASCRDMAQPQHF.

This clonotype is classed as medium-sized. The rearrangement uses TRBV3-1 and TRBJ2-7; no reliable D call. The CDR3 consists of 13 residues. Germline V gene lookup returns CDR1 LGHDT and CDR2 YNNKEL (reference sequence). The V gene lost 4 bases and the J gene lost 2 bases, with 9 bases spanning the gap. Here the CDR3 reads CASSLRSTYEQYF. CDR3 nucleotide sequence: TGTGCCAGCAGCCTTCGATCGACCTACGAGCAGTACTTC.

This clonotype was seen at least ten times. Here the CDR3 reads CASSPRAPSGNTIYF. CDR3 DNA sequence: TGTGCCAGCAGTCCCCGGGCCCCCTCTGGAAACACCATATATTTT. This chain connects TRBV12-3 or TRBV12-4 to TRBJ1-3; no clear D. Trimming removed 5 bases at V and 0 bases at J, with 11 bases between. The CDR3 is made up of 15 amino acids.

This clonotype was counted a single time. The V call is TRBV20-1, the J call TRBJ2-7; D unresolved. The CDR3 length is 15 residues. The V gene lost 1 base and the J gene lost 7 bases, with 20 bases spanning the gap. From germline, CDR1 is DFQATT and CDR2 SNEGSKA (reference sequence). This CDR3 is CSARVPLARGREQYF. DNA of the CDR3: TGCAGTGCTAGAGTCCCCTTGGCAAGAGGAAGAGAGCAGTACTTC.

This clonotype was seen once. The chain couples TRBV28 to TRBJ1-1; D is unresolved. Germline CDR1 reads MDHEN; CDR2 reads SYDVKM. The CDR3 runs to 14 residues. V was clipped by 2 bases and J by 0 bases, with 7 bases between them. As DNA, the CDR3 is TGTGCCAGCAGTTTAACTCCAATGAACACTGAAGCTTTCTTT. This sequence encodes CASSLTPMNTEAFF.

This clonotype came up many times. The chain employs TRBV9 and TRBJ2-2; TRBD2 matches 7 bases. The germline CDR1 and CDR2 sequences are SGDLS and YYNGEE. The J segment lost 8 bases and the V segment lost 3 bases, leaving 19 bases of the junction unmatched. The CDR3 extends over 18 amino acids. The CDR3 spells CASSGGTGGIHATGELFF. The CDR3 region has the DNA TGTGCCAGCAGCGGAGGGACGGGAGGAATCCATGCTACAGGGGAGCTGTTTTTT.

This clonotype is labeled medium-sized. V is TRBV19 and J is TRBJ1-3; D is ambiguous. The CDR3 sequence is 13 residues long. Germline CDR1 is LNHDA and CDR2 is SQIVND (reference sequence). Trimming stripped 6 bases from V and 1 base from J, with 7 bases between. CDR3 region: CASSLESGNTIYF. In DNA form, the CDR3 reads TGTGCCAGTAGCTTAGAATCTGGAAACACCATATATTTT. Full variable domain (rest looked up from reference TRBV19 and TRBJ1-3): DGGITQSPKYLFRKEGQNVTLSCEQNLNHDAMYWYRQDPGQGLRLIYYSQIVNDFQKGDIAEGYSVSREKKESFPLTVTSAQKNPTAFYLCASSLESGNTIYFGEGSWLTVV.

As for this clonotype: Its ends do not fully match the called genes, so a read error is possible. The chain links TRBV7-3 to TRBJ2-2; D is unresolved. Germline V gene data show CDR1 as SGHTA and CDR2 as FQGTGA. The length of the CDR3 is 13 residues. CDR3 nucleotides: TGTGCCAGCAGCTTTATTGGTTCCGGTGAGCTGTTTTTT. Its protein product is CASSFIGSGELFF.

By proportion, this clonotype is medium-sized. The chain recombines TRBV9 with TRBJ2-2, with 11 bases aligning to TRBD2. After removal of 0 bases from V and 4 bases from J, the junction contained 5 bases not matched to a gene. Per germline, CDR1 SGDLS and CDR2 YYNGEE. CDR3 length: 17 amino acids. CDR3 amino acids: CASSVDWGTSGTGELFF. CDR3 DNA sequence: TGTGCCAGCAGCGTAGATTGGGGGACTAGCGGCACCGGGGAGCTGTTTTTT.

As concerns this clonotype: This likely came from a read error, as a far larger clone is one base away. The chain links TRBV7-9 to TRBJ2-5; D not certain. The J call may be wrong; the DNA end is better matched by TRBJ2-1. The CDR3 loop spans 13 amino acids. The germline V gene encodes CDR1 SEHNR and CDR2 FQNEAQ (reference sequence). The CDR3 coding sequence is TGTGCCAGCAGCGCAACACTCCCCAATGATCAGTTCTTC. The encoded protein is CASSATLPNDQFF.

Only one count was recorded for this clonotype. The chain's CDR3 is CASSWGLAGVRSDYFF. CDR3 in DNA: TGTGCCAGCAGTTGGGGACTAGCGGGAGTTCGTAGTGATTATTTCTTC. This sequence joins TRBV6-2 or TRBV6-3 and TRBJ2-1; 14 bases match TRBD2. CDR3 size: 16 residues. CDR1 is MNHEY, CDR2 SVGEGT, per germline. V gave up 4 bases and J gave up 16 bases; unmatched junction bases: 15.